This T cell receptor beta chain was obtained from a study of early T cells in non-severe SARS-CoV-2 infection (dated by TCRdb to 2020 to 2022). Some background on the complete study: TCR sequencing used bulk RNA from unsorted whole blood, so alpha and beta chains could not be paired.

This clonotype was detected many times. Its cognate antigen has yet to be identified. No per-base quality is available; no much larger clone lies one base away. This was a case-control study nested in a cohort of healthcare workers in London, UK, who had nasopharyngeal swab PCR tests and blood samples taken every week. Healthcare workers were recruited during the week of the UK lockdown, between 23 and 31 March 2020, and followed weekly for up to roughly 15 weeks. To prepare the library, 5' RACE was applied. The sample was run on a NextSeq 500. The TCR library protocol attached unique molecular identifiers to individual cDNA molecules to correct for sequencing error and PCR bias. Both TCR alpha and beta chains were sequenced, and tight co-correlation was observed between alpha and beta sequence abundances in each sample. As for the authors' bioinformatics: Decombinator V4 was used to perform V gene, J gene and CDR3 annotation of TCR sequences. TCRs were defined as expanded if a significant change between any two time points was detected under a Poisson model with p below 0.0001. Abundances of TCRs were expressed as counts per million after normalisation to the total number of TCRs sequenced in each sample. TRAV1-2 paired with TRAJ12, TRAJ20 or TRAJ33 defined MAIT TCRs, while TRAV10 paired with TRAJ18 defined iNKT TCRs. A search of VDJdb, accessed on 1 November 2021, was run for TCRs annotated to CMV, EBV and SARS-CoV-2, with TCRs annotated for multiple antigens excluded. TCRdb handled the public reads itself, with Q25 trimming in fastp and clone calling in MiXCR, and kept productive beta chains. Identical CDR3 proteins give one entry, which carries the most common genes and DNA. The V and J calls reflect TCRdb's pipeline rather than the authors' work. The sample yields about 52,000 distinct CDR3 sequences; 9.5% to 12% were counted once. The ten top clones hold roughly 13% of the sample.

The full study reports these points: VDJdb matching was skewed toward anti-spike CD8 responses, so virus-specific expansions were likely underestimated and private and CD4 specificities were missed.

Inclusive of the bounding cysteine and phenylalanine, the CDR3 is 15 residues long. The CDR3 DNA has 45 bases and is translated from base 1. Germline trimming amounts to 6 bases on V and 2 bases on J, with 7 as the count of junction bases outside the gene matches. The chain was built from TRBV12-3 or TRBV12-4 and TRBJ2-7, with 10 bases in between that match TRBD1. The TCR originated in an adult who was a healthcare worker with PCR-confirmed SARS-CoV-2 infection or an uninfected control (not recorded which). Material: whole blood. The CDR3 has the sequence CASRQGGQGTYEQYF. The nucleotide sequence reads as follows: TGTGCCAGCAGGCAGGGGGGACAGGGGACCTACGAGCAGTACTTC.